Each of the 4 T cell receptor beta chains below was sequenced from the same sample in a study of OX40 agonist ivuxolimab in advanced cancers. Sequenced by immunoSEQ multiplex PCR; TCRdb stores in-frame clones only, minus some. The data contain 15,000 to 20,000 clones, 80% to 90% of them singletons. The material sequenced was CD4+ or CD8+ T cells sorted from blood, taken in a trial of the OX40 agonist ivuxolimab. These receptors all stem from an adult with an advanced solid tumor such as melanoma, head and neck, liver or kidney cancer.

This chain joins TRBV29-1 and TRBJ1-4; possible D gene TRBD1, 6 bases. From germline, CDR1 is SQVTM and CDR2 ANQGSEA. This CDR3 comprises 14 residues. Trimming removed 4 bases from V and 8 bases from J, with 17 bases in between. The CDR3 DNA follows: TGCAGCGTTGGAGGGTCGGGGGCCGGGGAAAAACTGTTTTTT. This encodes CSVGGSGAGEKLFF.

This chain uses TRBV19 with TRBJ1-1, with 12 positions matching TRBD1. There are 16 residues in the CDR3. In germline, CDR1 is LNHDA, CDR2 SQIVND (reference sequence). Losses at the gene ends were 3 bases for V and 1 base for J; bases not matched to a gene: 3. CDR3 residues: CASSMGQGAWNTEAFF. DNA of the CDR3: TGTGCCAGTAGTATGGGACAGGGGGCGTGGAACACTGAAGCTTTCTTT.

The DNA of the CDR3 is TGTGCCAGCAGTTACGGGACAGATAGCTCCTACGAGCAGTACTTC. This sequence encodes CASSYGTDSSYEQYF. This rearrangement joins TRBV6-5 to TRBJ2-7; TRBD1 aligns across 7 bases. Germline lookup yields CDR1 MNHEY and CDR2 SVGAGI. V dropped 2 bases and J dropped 0; count of bases not matched to a gene: 4. The CDR3 runs to 15 residues.

The chain has TRBV5-1 and TRBJ1-1; the D is unclear. The germline gives CDR1 SGHRS, CDR2 YFSETQ. This CDR3 has 14 amino acids. V dropped 4 bases and J dropped 1 base, with 11 bases sitting between them. The CDR3 DNA is TGCGCCAGCAGCCCTAGAGGCACGAACACTGAAGCTTTCTTT. Protein product: CASSPRGTNTEAFF.